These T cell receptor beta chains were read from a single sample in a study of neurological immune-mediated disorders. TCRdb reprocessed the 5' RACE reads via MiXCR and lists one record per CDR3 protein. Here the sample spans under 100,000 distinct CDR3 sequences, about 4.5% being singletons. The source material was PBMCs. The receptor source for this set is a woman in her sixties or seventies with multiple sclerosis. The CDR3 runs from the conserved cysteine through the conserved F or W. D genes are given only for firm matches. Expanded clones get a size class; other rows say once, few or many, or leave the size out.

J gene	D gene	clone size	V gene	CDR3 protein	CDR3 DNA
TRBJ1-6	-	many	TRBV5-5	CASSLFPLHDSPLHF	TGTGCCAGCAGCTTGTTCCCTCTGCACGATTCACCCCTCCACTTT
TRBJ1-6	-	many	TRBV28	CASSLQGGPYNSPLHF	TGTGCCAGCAGTTTACAGGGCGGACCCTATAATTCACCCCTCCACTTT
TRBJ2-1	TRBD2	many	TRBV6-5	CASRTAGGPTHEQFF	TGTGCCAGCAGAACCGCGGGGGGGCCGACGCATGAGCAGTTCTTC
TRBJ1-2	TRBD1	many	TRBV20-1	CSARDLGTGSSDGYTF	TGCAGTGCTAGAGATCTCGGGACAGGAAGCTCCGATGGCTACACCTTC
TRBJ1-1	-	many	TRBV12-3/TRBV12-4	CASSIILGAVRVAFF	TGTGCCAGCAGCATTATTCTGGGGGCGGTGCGGGTAGCTTTCTTT
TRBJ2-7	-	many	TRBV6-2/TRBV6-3	CASSYISAGAPYEQYF	TGTGCCAGCAGTTACATCTCGGCGGGGGCCCCCTACGAGCAGTACTTC
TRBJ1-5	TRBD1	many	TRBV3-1	CASSPDRAGQPQHF	TGTGCCAGCAGCCCTGACAGGGCTGGCCAGCCCCAGCATTTT
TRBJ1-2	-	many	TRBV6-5	CASSYGRGMYTF	TGTGCCAGCAGTTACGGGAGGGGAATGTACACCTTC
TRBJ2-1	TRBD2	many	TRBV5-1	CASSLAWGGNEQFF	TGCGCCAGCAGCTTGGCCTGGGGGGGCAATGAGCAGTTCTTC
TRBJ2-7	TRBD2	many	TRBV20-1	CSANLAGKLTYEQYF	TGCAGTGCTAACCTAGCGGGGAAACTAACCTACGAGCAGTACTTC
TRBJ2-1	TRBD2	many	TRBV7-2	CASSRRGRGGDEQFF	TGTGCCAGCAGCAGACGAGGGCGGGGGGGAGATGAGCAGTTCTTC
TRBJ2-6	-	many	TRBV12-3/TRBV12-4	CASSRPQRTLAGANVLTF	TGTGCCAGCAGCCGACCCCAGCGTACCCTGGCTGGGGCCAACGTCCTGACTTTC
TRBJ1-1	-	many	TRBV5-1	CASSEPQGKAFF	TGCGCCAGCAGCGAACCGCAGGGGAAAGCTTTCTTT
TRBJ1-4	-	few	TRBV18	CASSANSATNEKLFF	TGTGCCAGCTCAGCCAACAGCGCAACTAATGAAAAACTGTTTTTT
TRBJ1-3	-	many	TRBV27	CASKRRDGLGNTIYF	TGTGCCAGCAAGCGCCGGGACGGACTAGGAAACACCATATATTTT
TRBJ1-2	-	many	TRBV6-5	CASSRREDQYNYGYTF	TGTGCCAGCAGCAGGAGGGAGGACCAATACAACTATGGCTACACCTTC
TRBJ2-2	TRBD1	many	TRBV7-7	CASSLSQGAVTGELFF	TGTGCCAGCAGCTTATCCCAGGGGGCGGTCACCGGGGAGCTGTTTTTT
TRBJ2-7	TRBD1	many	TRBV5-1	CASSLTGVATLPFYEQYF	TGCGCCAGCAGCTTGACAGGGGTGGCTACTCTTCCTTTCTACGAGCAGTACTTC
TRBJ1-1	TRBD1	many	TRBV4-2	CASSQAPGQGAAEAFF	TGTGCCAGCAGCCAAGCCCCGGGACAGGGGGCCGCTGAAGCTTTCTTT
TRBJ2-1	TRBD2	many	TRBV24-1	CATSDWTSAGNEQFF	TGTGCCACCAGTGATTGGACTAGCGCGGGGAATGAGCAGTTCTTC
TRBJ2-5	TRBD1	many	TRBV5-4	CASSLGGTEETQYF	TGTGCCAGCAGCTTGGGAGGGACAGAAGAGACCCAGTACTTC
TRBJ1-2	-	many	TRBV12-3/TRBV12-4	CASRPGGVVGYTF	TGTGCCAGCAGACCCGGCGGGGTAGTTGGCTACACCTTC
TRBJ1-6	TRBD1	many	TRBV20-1	CSATRQGAENSPLHF	TGCAGTGCTACTCGACAGGGGGCGGAAAATTCACCCCTCCACTTT
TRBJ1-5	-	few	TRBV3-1	CASSQVGSNQPQHF	TGTGCCAGCAGCCAAGTCGGGAGCAATCAGCCCCAGCATTTT
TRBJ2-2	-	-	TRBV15	CATGPPRSGDLFF	TGTGCCACCGGACCGCCGAGGTCCGGGGATCTGTTTTTT
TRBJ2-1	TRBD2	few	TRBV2	CASWGVAGAAQFF	TGTGCCAGCTGGGGGGTAGCGGGGGCCGCGCAGTTCTTC
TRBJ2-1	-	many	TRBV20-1	CSAKWTAHNEQFF	TGCAGTGCCAAATGGACAGCCCACAATGAGCAGTTCTTC
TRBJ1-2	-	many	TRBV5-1	CASSLGAGFGYTF	TGCGCCAGCAGCTTGGGAGCAGGGTTTGGCTACACCTTC
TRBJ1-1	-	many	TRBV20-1	CSARPGSGRTEAFF	TGCAGTGCTAGGCCCGGAAGCGGGAGGACTGAAGCTTTCTTT
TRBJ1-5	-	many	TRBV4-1	CASSQVTLLDSNQPQHF	TGCGCCAGCAGCCAAGTCACTTTACTTGATAGCAATCAGCCCCAGCATTTT
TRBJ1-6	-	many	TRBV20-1	CSAARDSRGNSPLHF	TGCAGTGCTGCCCGGGACTCTCGGGGTAATTCACCCCTCCACTTT
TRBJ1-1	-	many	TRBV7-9	CASSLGAGLLSTAFF	TGTGCCAGCAGCTTAGGGGCGGGCCTTCTATCGACAGCTTTCTTT
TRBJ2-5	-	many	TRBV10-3	CAIRGTGPQETQYF	TGTGCCATCAGGGGGACGGGGCCTCAAGAGACCCAGTACTTC
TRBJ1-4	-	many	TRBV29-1	CSARQPEGSEKLFF	TGCAGCGCTCGACAGCCCGAGGGTAGTGAAAAACTGTTTTTT
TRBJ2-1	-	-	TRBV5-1	CASSLTAPREQFF	TGCGCCAGCAGCTTGACAGCCCCAAGGGAGCAGTTCTTC
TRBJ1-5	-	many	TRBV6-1	CASSEERPQHF	TGTGCCAGCAGTGAAGAGAGGCCCCAGCATTTT
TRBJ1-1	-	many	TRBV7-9	CASLGVPNTEAFF	TGTGCCAGCCTAGGTGTCCCGAACACTGAAGCTTTCTTT
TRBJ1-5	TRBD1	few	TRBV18	CASSPSDRGRNQPQHF	TGTGCCAGCTCACCTTCCGACAGGGGCCGAAATCAGCCCCAGCATTTT
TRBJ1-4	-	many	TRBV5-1	CASSLRVTGGGEKLFF	TGCGCCAGCAGCTTGCGGGTCACGGGGGGCGGCGAAAAACTGTTTTTT
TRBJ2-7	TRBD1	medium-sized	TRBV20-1	CSARGYRQGDYEQYF	TGCAGTGCTAGAGGCTATCGACAGGGGGACTACGAGCAGTACTTC
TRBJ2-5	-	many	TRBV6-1	CASSDDRSPLETQYF	TGTGCCAGCAGTGATGACAGGAGCCCTTTGGAGACCCAGTACTTC